This T cell receptor (beta chain) was identified during a study of shared clonotypes between healthy human individuals. Template for every sorted-subset replicate PCR totaled approximately 0.2 ug DNA, some 30,000 T cell genomes. TCRdb's table, derived via immunoSEQ multiplex PCR, lists solely in-frame clones and lacks some. The sample records 2 million to 2.5 million clones, approximately 95% being singletons. The V and J ends lost 3 bases and 4 bases, in that order; junction bases with no gene match: 3. CDR1 and CDR2 from the germline V gene are SGHTA and FQGNSA. CDR3 length: 14 residues. The study drew all its donors from Caucasian adults living in Nashville, Tennessee.

This clonotype originated in a man between 18 and 35 years old in good health. The sequenced material came from naive CD4+ T cells sorted from blood. Subset: CD45RA+ positively selected. The chain combines TRBV7-2 with TRBJ1-5; 7 bases map to TRBD1. The CDR3 reads CASSFTGVNQPQHF. The CDR3 DNA follows: TGTGCCAGCAGCTTTACAGGGGTTAATCAGCCCCAGCATTTT.